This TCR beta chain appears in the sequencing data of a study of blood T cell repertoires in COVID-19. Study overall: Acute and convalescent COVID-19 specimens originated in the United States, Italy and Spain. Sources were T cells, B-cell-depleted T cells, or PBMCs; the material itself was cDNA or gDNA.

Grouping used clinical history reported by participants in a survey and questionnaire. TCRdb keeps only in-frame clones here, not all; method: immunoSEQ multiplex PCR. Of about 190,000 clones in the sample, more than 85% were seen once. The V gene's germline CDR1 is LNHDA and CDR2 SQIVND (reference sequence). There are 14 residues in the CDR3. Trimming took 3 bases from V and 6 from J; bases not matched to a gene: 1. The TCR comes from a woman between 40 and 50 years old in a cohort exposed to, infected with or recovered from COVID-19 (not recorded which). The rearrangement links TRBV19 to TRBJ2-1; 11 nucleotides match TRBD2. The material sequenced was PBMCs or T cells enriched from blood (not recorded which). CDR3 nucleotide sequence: TGTGCCAGTAGTATCACTAGCGGGAGCAATGAGCAGTTCTTC. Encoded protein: CASSITSGSNEQFF.